The entry below describes one T cell receptor (beta chain). Antigen: not known. This sample is drawn from a study of CD8 T cells in ankylosing spondylitis. The study, taken as a whole, reports: Clones linked with disease were CD8+ and fairly uncommon in the peripheral blood. Ankylosing spondylitis blood appeared to be characterized by a TCR beta motif of eight or nine highly homologous variants.

The V end was cut by 3 bases, the J end by 4 bases, with 12 bases between. This CDR3 region has 14 residues. Germline assignment: CDR1 SNHLY and CDR2 FYNNEI. TCRdb analysed the 5' RACE reads with MiXCR anew, one entry per CDR3 protein. Here the sample spans 750,000 to 850,000 distinct CDR3 sequences, 12% being singletons. The chain combines TRBV2 with TRBJ1-2; unclear D gene. The source is a male donor with ankylosing spondylitis. The sample consisted of blood, either unsorted or a sorted T cell fraction (not recorded which). This chain's CDR3 is CASSDVARGYGYTF. CDR3 sequence (DNA): TGTGCCAGCAGTGATGTCGCCCGGGGCTATGGCTACACCTTC.